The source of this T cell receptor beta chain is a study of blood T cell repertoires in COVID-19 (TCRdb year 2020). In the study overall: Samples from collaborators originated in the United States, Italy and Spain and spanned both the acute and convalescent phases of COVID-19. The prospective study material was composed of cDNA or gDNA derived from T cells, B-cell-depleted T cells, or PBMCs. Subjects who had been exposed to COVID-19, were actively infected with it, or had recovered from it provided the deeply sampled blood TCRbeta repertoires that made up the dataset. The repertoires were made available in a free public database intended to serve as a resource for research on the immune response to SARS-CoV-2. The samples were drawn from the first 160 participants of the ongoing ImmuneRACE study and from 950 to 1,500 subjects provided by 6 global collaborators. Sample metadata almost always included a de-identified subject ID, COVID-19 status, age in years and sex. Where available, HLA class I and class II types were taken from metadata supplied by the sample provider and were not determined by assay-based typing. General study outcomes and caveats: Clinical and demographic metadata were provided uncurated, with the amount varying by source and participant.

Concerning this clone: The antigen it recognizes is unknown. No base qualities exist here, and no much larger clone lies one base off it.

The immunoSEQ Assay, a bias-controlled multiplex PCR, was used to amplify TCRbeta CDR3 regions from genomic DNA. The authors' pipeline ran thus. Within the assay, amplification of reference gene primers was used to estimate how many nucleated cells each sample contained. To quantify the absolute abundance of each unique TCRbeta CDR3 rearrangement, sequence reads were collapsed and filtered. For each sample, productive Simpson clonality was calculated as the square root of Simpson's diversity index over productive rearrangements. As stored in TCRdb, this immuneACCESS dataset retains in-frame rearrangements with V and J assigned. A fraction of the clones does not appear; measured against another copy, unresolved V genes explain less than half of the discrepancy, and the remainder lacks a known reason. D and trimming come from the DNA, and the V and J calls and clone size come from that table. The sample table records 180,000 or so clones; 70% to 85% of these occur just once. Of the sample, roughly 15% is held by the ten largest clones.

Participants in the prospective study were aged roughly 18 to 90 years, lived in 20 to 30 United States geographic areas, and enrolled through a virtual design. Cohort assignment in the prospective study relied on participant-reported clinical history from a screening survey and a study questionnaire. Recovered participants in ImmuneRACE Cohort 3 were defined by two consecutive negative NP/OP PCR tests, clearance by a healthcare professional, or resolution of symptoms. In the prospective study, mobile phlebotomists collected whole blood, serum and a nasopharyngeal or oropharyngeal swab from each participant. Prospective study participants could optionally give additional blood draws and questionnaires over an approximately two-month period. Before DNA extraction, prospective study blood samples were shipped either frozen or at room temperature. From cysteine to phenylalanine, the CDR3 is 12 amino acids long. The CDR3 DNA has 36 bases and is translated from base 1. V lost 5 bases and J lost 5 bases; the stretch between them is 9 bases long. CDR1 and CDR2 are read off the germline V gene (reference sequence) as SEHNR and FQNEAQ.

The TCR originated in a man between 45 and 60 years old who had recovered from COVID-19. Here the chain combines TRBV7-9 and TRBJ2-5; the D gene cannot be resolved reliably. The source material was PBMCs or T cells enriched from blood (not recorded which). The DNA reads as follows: TGTGCCAGCAGCACCCACGGGGAGACCCAGTACTTC. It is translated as CASSTHGETQYF.